The present T cell receptor (beta chain) was sequenced within a study of siplizumab effects on memory and regulatory T cells. V lost 2 bases and J 0 bases, leaving 9 bases between the germline ends. From germline, CDR1 is SGHRS and CDR2 YFSETQ. CDR3 length equals 15 residues. Here immunoSEQ multiplex PCR was the method, and the copy in TCRdb shows in-frame clones only, minus some. Found here are approximately 100,000 clones, over 90% of them singletons; the top ten hold approximately 0.67%. The rearrangement joins TRBV5-1 to TRBJ1-3, with TRBD1 as a possible D gene (6 bases). The source of this sequence is a human donor in good health. Sequencing used Tregs sorted from blood. CDR3: CASSLKGGSGNTIYF. In DNA form, the CDR3 reads TGCGCCAGCAGCTTAAAAGGGGGCTCTGGAAACACCATATATTTT.